One and the same sample provided the 23 T cell receptor beta chains below, sequenced in a study of identifying expanded T cells in peripheral blood. Sequencing used immunoSEQ multiplex PCR; TCRdb keeps in-frame clones, though not all of them. The sample includes around 94,000 clones, approximately 85% of them seen just once. The sample taken for sequencing was blood. These receptors were collected from a person aged 18 to 70 in good health.

This chain uses TRBV11-2 with TRBJ2-3, with 8 bases fitting TRBD1. The CDR3 spans 17 residues. Germline loops: CDR1 SGHAT, CDR2 FQNNGV. Trimming at V came to 4 bases and at J to 0 bases, leaving 9 bases not matched to a gene. CDR3 DNA: TGTGCCAGCAGCTCTACATTGGGACAGGCCAGCACAGATACGCAGTATTTT. Its translation: CASSSTLGQASTDTQYF.

In this sample, this clone turned up once. The chain recombines TRBV7-6 with TRBJ1-4, with D unclear. Trimming took off 5 bases at V and 4 bases at J, with 20 bases between the two ends. The CDR3 has 17 amino acids. Germline V CDR1 and CDR2: SGHVS, FNYEAQ. The CDR3 nucleotides read TGTGCCAGCAGCCTCCGAGAGGGCGGCCGGGTTAATGAAAAACTGTTTTTT. Translating gives CASSLREGGRVNEKLFF.

This chain uses TRBV4-3 with TRBJ1-4, with a weak D call TRBD1 (6 bases). CDR1 and CDR2 (germline): LGHNA, YSLEER. Trimming removed 0 bases at V and 1 base at J, with 21 bases between. This CDR3 spans 20 amino acids. The CDR3 here is CASSQDLVGGAGVTNEKLFF. CDR3 DNA: TGCGCCAGCAGCCAAGATCTCGTTGGGGGCGCCGGGGTAACTAATGAAAAACTGTTTTTT.

This chain links TRBV10-1 with TRBJ2-3; no definite D call. V shed 0 bases and J shed 8 bases, with 9 bases lying between them. Germline-derived CDR1 and CDR2 are WNHNN and SYGVQD (reference sequence). This CDR3 is 13 amino acids long. CDR3 amino acids: CASSESSVTTQYF. In nucleotides, the CDR3 is TGCGCCAGCAGTGAGTCATCAGTAACTACGCAGTATTTT.

The CDR3, as DNA: TGTGCCAGCAGTTCTATGATAGGAACTGAAGCTTTCTTT. This sequence encodes CASSSMIGTEAFF. V is TRBV11-2 and J is TRBJ1-1; unclear D gene. This CDR3 comprises 13 residues. Per germline, CDR1 SGHAT and CDR2 FQNNGV. V was shortened by 6 bases and J by 5 bases, with 13 bases between the two germline ends.

The CDR3 DNA is TGTGCCAGCAGTTACGCGGACAGGGCGGATGAGCAGTTCTTC. Its translation is CASSYADRADEQFF. The chain carries TRBV6-6 and TRBJ2-1; TRBD1 matches at 8 bases. V gave up 2 bases and J gave up 8 bases; unmatched junction bases: 5. The germline V gene has CDR1 MNHNY and CDR2 SVGAGI (reference sequence). This CDR3 is built from 14 residues.

The chain joins TRBV28 to TRBJ1-4; D unresolved. V was shortened by 5 bases and J by 8 bases, with 15 bases between the two germline ends. There are 14 residues in the CDR3. Germline V gives CDR1 MDHEN, CDR2 SYDVKM. The CDR3 coding sequence is TGTGCCAGCAGTACCAGGCCTTTGGGAGAAAAACTGTTTTTT. Protein product: CASSTRPLGEKLFF.

In this sample, this clone turned up once. The chain carries TRBV6-6 and TRBJ2-2; no clear D. Trimming stripped 5 bases from V and 6 bases from J, with 10 bases between. CDR1 and CDR2 from the germline V gene are MNHNY and SVGAGI (reference sequence). The CDR3 consists of 13 residues. In DNA form, the CDR3 reads TGTGCCAGCAGTCGAGTAGGGCCCGGGGAGCTGTTTTTT. This translates into CASSRVGPGELFF.

In this sample, this clone turned up a few times. The CDR3 protein is CASSESSGNTIYF. CDR3 sequence (DNA): TGCGCCAGCAGCGAGAGCTCTGGAAACACCATATATTTT. The chain is built from TRBV5-1 and TRBJ1-3; D is undetermined. This CDR3 is 13 amino acids long. The germline V and J ends were trimmed by 4 bases and 0 bases, with 5 bases remaining between them. Germline V gene sequence: CDR1 SGHRS, CDR2 YFSETQ.

This CDR3 reads CATSQGTGNQPQHF. The CDR3 DNA sequence: TGTGCCACCAGCCAAGGGACAGGGAATCAGCCCCAGCATTTT. The chain employs TRBV15 and TRBJ1-5; TRBD1 agrees at 9 bases. Germline loops: CDR1 LNHNV, CDR2 YYDKDF (reference sequence). V lost 5 bases and J lost 4; bases outside the gene matches: 3. This CDR3 spans 14 amino acids.

About this clone itself: This sample includes further DNA sequences coding for the same CDR3. The V call is TRBV19, the J call TRBJ1-3; D unresolved. V was shortened by 4 bases and J by 0 bases, with 1 base between the two germline ends. The CDR3 runs 12 residues. Germline loops: CDR1 LNHDA, CDR2 SQIVND (reference sequence). The CDR3 protein is CASSTSGNTIYF. DNA of the CDR3: TGTGCCAGTAGTACCTCTGGAAACACCATATATTTT.

The chain couples TRBV5-1 to TRBJ1-3; perhaps TRBD1 as D (6 bases). Trimming pared 4 bases from V and 0 bases from J, leaving 14 bases between. This CDR3 is 16 amino acids long. From germline, CDR1 is SGHRS and CDR2 YFSETQ. The CDR3 region has the DNA TGCGCCAGCAGCAGGGAACAGGGCCGCTCTGGAAACACCATATATTTT. As protein: CASSREQGRSGNTIYF. Together with reference TRBV5-1 and TRBJ1-3, the CDR3 gives the full variable domain: KAGVTQTPRYLIKTRGQQVTLSCSPISGHRSVSWYQQTPGQGLQFLFEYFSETQRNKGNFPGRFSGRQFSNSRSEMNVSTLELGDSALYLCASSREQGRSGNTIYFGEGSWLTVV.

The chain couples TRBV4-1 to TRBJ1-4; D gene ambiguous. Trimming left V 4 bases short and J 4 bases short, with 16 bases between. This CDR3 has 16 amino acids. Germline CDR1 and CDR2: MGHRA and YSYEKL. The CDR3 reads CASSRYTGQGNEKLFF. CDR3 DNA: TGCGCCAGCAGCCGATATACCGGGCAAGGTAATGAAAAACTGTTTTTT.

The V gene is TRBV10-2, the J gene TRBJ1-1; TRBD1 matches at 7 bases. CDR1 is WSHSY and CDR2 is SAAADI in the germline V gene. CDR3 length: 13 residues. V lost 7 bases and J lost 5; bases outside the gene matches: 7. CDR3 in DNA: TGCGCCAGCATCGGACAGGTTCAAACTGAAGCTTTCTTT. It specifies CASIGQVQTEAFF.

The chain uses TRBV2 and TRBJ2-7; 10 bases map to TRBD1. The CDR3 loop spans 13 amino acids. V was clipped by 10 bases and J by 5 bases; unmatched bases: 8. Per germline, CDR1 SNHLY and CDR2 FYNNEI. The CDR3 DNA follows: TGTGCCACCTACGACAGGGGGCAGAACGAGCAGTACTTC. Residues: CATYDRGQNEQYF. The full variable domain, completed using reference TRBV2 and TRBJ2-7, is EPEVTQTPSHQVTQMGQEVILRCVPISNHLYFYWYRQILGQKVEFLVSFYNNEISEKSEIFDDQFSVERPDGSNFTLKIRSTKLEDSAMYFCATYDRGQNEQYFGPGTRLTVT.

The chain has TRBV9 and TRBJ2-7; 9 nucleotides align to TRBD1. Trimming took 2 bases from V and 3 from J; bases not matched to a gene: 3. The CDR3 has 14 amino acids. CDR1 is SGDLS and CDR2 is YYNGEE in the germline V gene. The CDR3 sequence is CASSVTGGGYEQYF. CDR3 bases: TGTGCCAGCAGCGTCACAGGGGGCGGCTACGAGCAGTACTTC.

As to this clone: Other DNA sequences within the sample encode an identical CDR3. The chain is built from TRBV6-5 and TRBJ2-2, with TRBD2 matching 9 bases. The CDR3 contains 15 residues. V lost 10 bases to trimming and J lost 7 bases; unmatched junction nucleotides: 13. Germline V gene sequence: CDR1 MNHEY, CDR2 SVGAGI. The CDR3 spells CATRRGGGAVGELFF. DNA of the CDR3: TGTGCCACCCGAAGGGGCGGGGGGGCCGTCGGGGAGCTGTTTTTT.

This clone has more than one count but fewer than ten. The rearrangement uses TRBV2 and TRBJ1-2; TRBD1 is a possible D gene (5 bases). Germline-derived CDR1 and CDR2 are SNHLY and FYNNEI. The CDR3 runs 14 residues. V was trimmed by 3 bases and J by 6 bases, leaving 14 bases between them. This CDR3 is CASSDWGGRNGYTF. CDR3 nucleotide sequence: TGTGCCAGCAGTGATTGGGGGGGTAGAAATGGCTACACCTTC.

The chain combines TRBV6-1 with TRBJ1-4; TRBD1 might be the D (6 bases). This CDR3 comprises 14 residues. Germline CDR1 reads MNHNS; CDR2 reads SASEGT. With 4 bases removed from V and 7 bases from J, the gap between germline ends came to 13 bases. The CDR3 sequence is CASSAGGYSEKLFF. The DNA of the CDR3 is TGTGCCAGCAGTGCGGGGGGCTATTCTGAAAAACTGTTTTTT.

The V and J genes are TRBV9 and TRBJ1-3; no definite D call. The CDR3 is 14 amino acids. V dropped 6 bases and J dropped 0 bases, with 10 bases sitting between them. Germline CDR1 and CDR2: SGDLS and YYNGEE. The CDR3 region is CASTSGNSGNTIYF. In nucleotides, the CDR3 is TGTGCCAGCACGTCAGGCAACTCTGGAAACACCATATATTTT.

The rearrangement uses TRBV18 and TRBJ1-1; D gene ambiguous. V was trimmed by 2 bases and J by 1 base, leaving 11 bases between them. The V gene's germline CDR1 is KGHSH and CDR2 LQKENI. The CDR3 contains 15 residues. The CDR3 region is CASSPSGRENTEAFF. The CDR3 coding sequence is TGTGCCAGCTCACCATCGGGTCGGGAGAACACTGAAGCTTTCTTT.

J is TRBJ2-1 and V is TRBV6-1; D is undetermined. This CDR3 has 14 amino acids. CDR1 and CDR2 (germline): MNHNS, SASEGT. Trimming pared 6 bases from V and 5 bases from J, leaving 14 bases between. The CDR3 protein is CASSAIGLDNEQFF. The CDR3 coding sequence is TGTGCCAGCAGCGCTATCGGGTTGGACAATGAGCAGTTCTTC.

The chain employs TRBV6-5 and TRBJ1-5; a possible D gene is TRBD1 (5 bases). V was cut by 0 bases and J by 3 bases, with 9 bases left in between. From germline, CDR1 is MNHEY and CDR2 SVGAGI. CDR3 length: 15 residues. As DNA, the CDR3 is TGTGCCAGCAGTTACTCTTTGACAGCCAATCAGCCCCAGCATTTT. Its translation is CASSYSLTANQPQHF.